The rows below give T cell receptor beta chains drawn from one sample of a study of T cell repertoires in aging, cancer and after chemotherapy. TCRdb independently ran MiXCR on the multiplex PCR reads; one entry per CDR3 protein. Among 1,500 to 2,000 distinct CDR3 sequences listed, less than 30% were seen once. Material: blood. The receptor source for this set is a human donor with a solid tumor. The CDR3 runs from the conserved cysteine through the conserved F or W. A D gene is named only where the DNA matches it firmly. Size is stated for part of the rows, as once, few or many counts, or as a class when the clone is expanded.

-,TRBV5-1,-,TRBJ1-1,CASSRYQRPMNTEAFF,TGCGCCAGCAGCCGATACCAGAGGCCCATGAACACTGAAGCTTTCTTT
-,TRBV5-5,-,TRBJ2-7,CASSSGDTLSYEQYF,TGTGCCAGCAGCTCGGGCGACACCCTCTCCTACGAGCAGTACTTC
TRBD2,TRBV12-3/TRBV12-4,-,TRBJ2-1,CASSLRTSGNNEQFF,TGTGCCAGCAGTTTGAGGACTAGCGGGAACAATGAGCAGTTCTTC
-,TRBV6-1,medium-sized,TRBJ2-3,CASTSGQGYTQYF,TGTGCCAGCACCAGCGGCCAGGGGTATACGCAGTATTTT
-,TRBV6-5,medium-sized,TRBJ2-7,CASRRADEQYF,TGTGCCAGCCGGAGGGCCGACGAGCAGTACTTC
TRBD1,TRBV5-4,-,TRBJ1-2,CASGAFRDRAGAHYGYTF,TGTGCCAGCGGGGCGTTCCGGGACAGGGCAGGGGCTCACTATGGCTACACCTTC
TRBD2,TRBV10-3,-,TRBJ2-3,CAISEPQVAGAADTQYF,TGTGCCATCAGTGAGCCCCAGGTGGCGGGAGCGGCAGATACGCAGTATTTT
-,TRBV7-9,few,TRBJ1-3,CASSPRGASSGNTIYF,TGTGCCAGCAGCCCTCGAGGTGCCTCCTCTGGAAACACCATATATTTT
TRBD1,TRBV7-2,few,TRBJ2-7,CASSLGGTGEVEQYF,TGTGCCAGCAGCTTAGGAGGGACAGGGGAGGTCGAGCAGTACTTC
TRBD1,TRBV27,few,TRBJ2-5,CASSHRDRGRETQYF,TGTGCCAGCAGCCACCGGGACAGGGGGCGGGAGACCCAGTACTTC
-,TRBV12-3/TRBV12-4,few,TRBJ1-2,CASSFQGNYGYTF,TGTGCCAGCAGTTTTCAGGGGAACTATGGCTACACCTTC
-,TRBV7-2,large,TRBJ1-2,CASSLWGAGGGYTF,TGTGCCAGCAGCTTATGGGGGGCTGGAGGTGGCTACACCTTC
-,TRBV12-3/TRBV12-4,-,TRBJ1-2,CASSYQGNYGYTF,TGTGCCAGCAGTTATCAGGGTAACTATGGCTACACCTTC
TRBD2,TRBV11-3,-,TRBJ2-5,CASSFGLGGGGQETQYF,TGTGCCAGCAGCTTTGGGTTGGGCGGGGGGGGCCAAGAGACCCAGTACTTC
TRBD2,TRBV7-9,-,TRBJ2-7,CASSLEGLAGDEQYF,TGTGCCAGCAGCTTAGAGGGACTAGCGGGAGACGAGCAGTACTTC
-,TRBV5-1,-,TRBJ2-7,CASSLTGAAHEQYF,TGCGCCAGCAGCTTAACGGGAGCCGCACACGAGCAGTACTTC
-,TRBV6-2/TRBV6-3,-,TRBJ1-5,CASSLGYNQPQHF,TGTGCCAGCAGCCTAGGCTACAATCAGCCCCAGCATTTT
TRBD2,TRBV7-9,-,TRBJ2-3,CASSRLAGGLEGDTQYF,TGTGCTAGCAGCAGACTAGCGGGGGGCCTGGAGGGGGATACGCAGTATTTT
TRBD1,TRBV5-6,few,TRBJ1-2,CASSLGTGNYGYTF,TGTGCCAGCAGCTTAGGGACAGGGAACTATGGCTACACCTTC
-,TRBV4-2,-,TRBJ1-1,CASSPSGTNTEAFF,TGTGCCAGCAGCCCCTCGGGGACGAACACTGAAGCTTTCTTT
TRBD2,TRBV5-6,few,TRBJ2-5,CASSSITSGGTQETQYF,TGTGCCAGCAGCTCGATCACTAGCGGGGGGACTCAAGAGACCCAGTACTTC
-,TRBV19,few,TRBJ1-2,CASSSTPRRGYTF,TGTGCCAGTAGCTCGACCCCTCGCCGTGGCTACACCTTC
TRBD2,TRBV4-2,-,TRBJ2-5,CASSPRLAGGQETQYF,TGTGCCAGCAGCCCCCGACTAGCGGGTGGCCAAGAGACCCAGTACTTC
-,TRBV6-5,-,TRBJ2-3,CASRLARALDTQYF,TGTGCCAGCAGGCTAGCAAGAGCCTTAGATACGCAGTATTTT
-,TRBV10-3,-,TRBJ2-7,CAIRGQYKQYF,TGTGCCATCAGAGGACAATACAAGCAGTACTTC
TRBD2,TRBV7-7,-,TRBJ2-1,CASSPSAGGHSNEQFF,TGTGCTAGCAGCCCGTCAGCGGGGGGGCATAGTAATGAGCAGTTCTTC
-,TRBV14,-,TRBJ2-2,CASSPQQDGELFF,TGTGCCAGCAGCCCCCAACAAGACGGGGAGCTGTTTTTT
TRBD2,TRBV13,-,TRBJ2-7,CASSLGTSPYEQYF,TGTGCCAGCAGCCTGGGGACTAGCCCCTACGAGCAGTACTTC
-,TRBV6-4,few,TRBJ2-1,CASSELPYNEQFF,TGTGCCAGCAGTGAACTACCGTACAATGAGCAGTTCTTC
TRBD1,TRBV6-1,-,TRBJ1-3,CASSGTQGADTIYF,TGTGCCAGCAGTGGGACCCAGGGGGCGGACACCATATATTTT
-,TRBV4-2,few,TRBJ2-1,CASSQESHSVAADSGEQFF,TGTGCCAGCAGCCAAGAAAGTCACAGCGTGGCCGCCGACAGTGGTGAGCAGTTCTTC
TRBD1,TRBV6-4,-,TRBJ2-3,CASSPGTGGSTDTQYF,TGTGCCAGCAGCCCAGGCACAGGGGGCAGCACAGATACGCAGTATTTT
-,TRBV20-1,few,TRBJ1-1,CSARDWEGLGTEAFF,TGCAGTGCTAGAGATTGGGAGGGGTTGGGGACTGAAGCTTTCTTT